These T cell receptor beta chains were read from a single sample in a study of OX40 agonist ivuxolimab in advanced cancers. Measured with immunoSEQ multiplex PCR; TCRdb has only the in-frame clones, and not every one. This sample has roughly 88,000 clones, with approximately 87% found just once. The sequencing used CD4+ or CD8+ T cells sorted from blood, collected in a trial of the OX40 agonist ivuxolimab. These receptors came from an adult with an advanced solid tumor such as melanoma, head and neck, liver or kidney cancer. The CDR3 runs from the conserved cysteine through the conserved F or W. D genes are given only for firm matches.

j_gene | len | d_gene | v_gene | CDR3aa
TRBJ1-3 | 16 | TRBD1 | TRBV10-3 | CAITEGTGGSRNTIYF
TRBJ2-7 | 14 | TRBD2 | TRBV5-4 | CASSVERESYEQYF
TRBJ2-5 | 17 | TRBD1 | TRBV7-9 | CASSFIAETGGKETQYF
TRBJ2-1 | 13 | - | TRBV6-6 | CASQTNQYNEQFF
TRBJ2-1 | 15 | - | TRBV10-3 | CAISESIGRVMRQFF
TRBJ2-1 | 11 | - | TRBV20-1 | CSASATNEQFF
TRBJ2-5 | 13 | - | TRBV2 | CASDGSIQETQYF
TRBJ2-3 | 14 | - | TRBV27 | CASSFFSGTDTQYF
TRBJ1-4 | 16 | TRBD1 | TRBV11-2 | CASSNRQGSTNEKLFF
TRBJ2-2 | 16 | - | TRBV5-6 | CASSLLTGIIVGELFF
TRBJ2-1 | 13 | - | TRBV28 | CASNELRDNEQFF
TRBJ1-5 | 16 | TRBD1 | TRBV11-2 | CASSLDGQGKSQPQHF
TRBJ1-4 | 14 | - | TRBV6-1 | CASRTGRNNEKLFF
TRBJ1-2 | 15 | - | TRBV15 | CATSSRGTPGRGYTF
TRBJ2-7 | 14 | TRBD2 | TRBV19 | CASSPLAGNYEQYF
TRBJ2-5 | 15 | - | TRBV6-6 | CASRNEGGGPETQYF
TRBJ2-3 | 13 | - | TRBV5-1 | CASRRTGTDTQYF
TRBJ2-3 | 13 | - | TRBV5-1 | CASSSTRSDTQYF